This is a list of T cell receptor beta chains from one sample in a study of blood T cell repertoires in COVID-19. Profiled with immunoSEQ multiplex PCR; TCRdb holds only in-frame clones, not every one. This repertoire shows 220,000 or so clones, 82% found once; its top ten account for about 3.9%. What was sequenced was peripheral blood. The receptors stem from a woman of 80 years or more with acute or convalescent COVID-19. The CDR3 runs from the conserved cysteine through the conserved F or W. Fields, in order: V gene, clone size, D gene, J gene, CDR3 protein, CDR3 DNA. A D gene is named only where the DNA matches it firmly. For some rows the clone size is stated as once, few or many, or as a class when expanded; others skip it.

v_gene: TRBV25-1; abundance: .; d_gene: TRBD1; j_gene: TRBJ2-2; CDR3aa: CASSGQGAITGELFF; CDR3nt: TGTGCCAGCAGCGGACAGGGGGCCATCACCGGGGAGCTGTTTTTT
v_gene: TRBV29-1; abundance: .; d_gene: TRBD1; j_gene: TRBJ1-2; CDR3aa: CSAGQGDYGYTF; CDR3nt: TGCAGCGCGGGACAGGGAGACTATGGCTACACCTTC
v_gene: TRBV5-1; abundance: .; d_gene: .; j_gene: TRBJ1-1; CDR3aa: CASSFDGRASDEAFF; CDR3nt: TGCGCCAGCAGCTTTGACGGCAGGGCAAGTGATGAAGCTTTCTTT
v_gene: TRBV7-9; abundance: .; d_gene: TRBD1; j_gene: TRBJ1-1; CDR3aa: CASSLGTGGYSEAFF; CDR3nt: TGTGCCAGCAGCTTAGGAACAGGGGGCTATTCTGAAGCTTTCTTT
v_gene: TRBV5-1; abundance: .; d_gene: TRBD1; j_gene: TRBJ1-4; CDR3aa: CASSLAGQATNEKLFF; CDR3nt: TGCGCCAGCAGCTTGGCGGGACAGGCGACTAATGAAAAACTGTTTTTT
v_gene: TRBV5-1; abundance: .; d_gene: TRBD1; j_gene: TRBJ1-3; CDR3aa: CASSLGDSSGNTIYF; CDR3nt: TGCGCCAGCAGCTTGGGGGACAGCTCTGGAAACACCATATATTTT
v_gene: TRBV24-1; abundance: .; d_gene: .; j_gene: TRBJ1-4; CDR3aa: CATSDPTAGGEKLFF; CDR3nt: TGTGCCACCAGTGACCCGACGGCAGGAGGTGAAAAACTGTTTTTT
v_gene: TRBV28; abundance: .; d_gene: .; j_gene: TRBJ1-1; CDR3aa: CASSFPQLRVDTEAFF; CDR3nt: TGTGCCAGCAGTTTCCCACAGCTCAGGGTTGACACTGAAGCTTTCTTT
v_gene: TRBV27; abundance: .; d_gene: .; j_gene: TRBJ1-5; CDR3aa: CASSLVAPSRNQPQHF; CDR3nt: TGTGCCAGCAGTTTAGTAGCCCCCTCCCGAAATCAGCCCCAGCATTTT
v_gene: TRBV28; abundance: .; d_gene: TRBD2; j_gene: TRBJ2-7; CDR3aa: CASSERTSGYSYEQYF; CDR3nt: TGTGCCAGCAGCGAGAGGACTAGCGGCTACTCCTACGAGCAGTACTTC
v_gene: TRBV12-3/TRBV12-4; abundance: .; d_gene: TRBD1; j_gene: TRBJ1-1; CDR3aa: CASSLTGDTEAFF; CDR3nt: TGTGCCAGCAGTCTGACAGGGGACACTGAAGCTTTCTTT
v_gene: TRBV27; abundance: .; d_gene: TRBD1; j_gene: TRBJ1-1; CDR3aa: CASSYRTGGTEAFF; CDR3nt: TGTGCCAGCAGTTATAGGACAGGGGGTACTGAAGCTTTCTTT
v_gene: TRBV7-2; abundance: .; d_gene: TRBD1; j_gene: TRBJ2-3; CDR3aa: CASSPGTGWADTQYF; CDR3nt: TGTGCCAGCAGCCCTGGGACAGGGTGGGCAGATACGCAGTATTTT
v_gene: TRBV6-5; abundance: .; d_gene: TRBD1; j_gene: TRBJ1-5; CDR3aa: CASSSGQGNQPQHF; CDR3nt: TGTGCCAGCAGTTCGGGACAGGGCAATCAGCCCCAGCATTTT
v_gene: TRBV7-3; abundance: .; d_gene: .; j_gene: TRBJ2-3; CDR3aa: CASSPVPGLTPHTQYF; CDR3nt: TGTGCCAGCAGCCCTGTCCCGGGACTGACACCACATACGCAGTATTTT
v_gene: TRBV7-2; abundance: few; d_gene: TRBD2; j_gene: TRBJ2-5; CDR3aa: CASSLASGGVQETQYF; CDR3nt: TGTGCCAGCAGCTTAGCTAGCGGGGGGGTCCAAGAGACCCAGTACTTC
v_gene: TRBV5-1; abundance: .; d_gene: TRBD1; j_gene: TRBJ1-5; CDR3aa: CASSPGTEYSNQPQHF; CDR3nt: TGCGCCAGCAGCCCAGGGACAGAATATAGCAATCAGCCCCAGCATTTT
v_gene: TRBV6-4; abundance: .; d_gene: .; j_gene: TRBJ2-1; CDR3aa: CASSESRANEQFF; CDR3nt: TGTGCCAGCAGTGAATCCAGGGCCAATGAGCAGTTCTTC
v_gene: TRBV11-2; abundance: few; d_gene: .; j_gene: TRBJ1-4; CDR3aa: CASSFAKGANEKLFF; CDR3nt: TGTGCCAGCAGCTTTGCCAAGGGAGCTAATGAAAAACTGTTTTTT
v_gene: TRBV7-3; abundance: .; d_gene: .; j_gene: TRBJ1-1; CDR3aa: CASSEGQGFTEAFF; CDR3nt: TGTGCCAGCAGCGAGGGGCAGGGGTTCACTGAAGCTTTCTTT
v_gene: TRBV11-3; abundance: .; d_gene: .; j_gene: TRBJ2-2; CDR3aa: CASSSPGWELFF; CDR3nt: TGTGCCAGCAGCTCCCCGGGGTGGGAGCTGTTTTTT
v_gene: TRBV9; abundance: few; d_gene: TRBD1; j_gene: TRBJ2-7; CDR3aa: CASTFGQGGYEQYF; CDR3nt: TGTGCCAGCACCTTCGGACAGGGAGGCTACGAGCAGTACTTC
v_gene: TRBV9; abundance: .; d_gene: TRBD2; j_gene: TRBJ2-3; CDR3aa: CASSVTAGASTDTQYF; CDR3nt: TGTGCCAGCAGCGTCACAGCGGGGGCTAGCACAGATACGCAGTATTTT
v_gene: TRBV10-1; abundance: .; d_gene: .; j_gene: TRBJ1-2; CDR3aa: CASSKRDYGYTF; CDR3nt: TGCGCCAGCAGTAAGAGAGACTATGGCTACACCTTC
v_gene: TRBV4-1; abundance: .; d_gene: .; j_gene: TRBJ1-6; CDR3aa: CASSQLTEPDNSPLHF; CDR3nt: TGCGCCAGCAGCCAATTGACAGAACCCGATAATTCACCCCTCCACTTT
v_gene: TRBV19; abundance: .; d_gene: .; j_gene: TRBJ1-6; CDR3aa: CASSPRTVLNSPLHF; CDR3nt: TGTGCCAGTAGCCCCCGGACAGTGCTTAATTCACCCCTCCACTTT
v_gene: TRBV7-9; abundance: .; d_gene: .; j_gene: TRBJ2-5; CDR3aa: CASIPGRGEETQYF; CDR3nt: TGTGCCAGCATCCCGGGCAGGGGAGAAGAGACCCAGTACTTC
v_gene: TRBV18; abundance: .; d_gene: .; j_gene: TRBJ1-3; CDR3aa: CASSPPGVGSGNTIYF; CDR3nt: TGTGCCAGCTCACCACCGGGAGTAGGCTCTGGAAACACCATATATTTT
v_gene: TRBV19; abundance: .; d_gene: .; j_gene: TRBJ1-3; CDR3aa: CASTGGNTIYF; CDR3nt: TGTGCCAGTACCGGGGGAAACACCATATATTTT
v_gene: TRBV10-2; abundance: once; d_gene: .; j_gene: TRBJ2-7; CDR3aa: CASSLAGGPYEQYF; CDR3nt: TGCGCCAGCAGTCTAGCCGGGGGGCCCTACGAGCAGTACTTC
v_gene: TRBV6-1; abundance: many; d_gene: .; j_gene: TRBJ1-1; CDR3aa: CASSERGGTEAFF; CDR3nt: TGTGCCAGCAGTGAACGTGGAGGGACTGAAGCTTTCTTT
v_gene: TRBV6-1; abundance: .; d_gene: .; j_gene: TRBJ2-3; CDR3aa: CASRSTGTDTQYF; CDR3nt: TGTGCCAGCAGGTCGACAGGCACAGATACGCAGTATTTT
v_gene: TRBV6-5; abundance: few; d_gene: .; j_gene: TRBJ1-2; CDR3aa: CASRGLFGYTF; CDR3nt: TGTGCCAGCCGCGGACTTTTTGGCTACACCTTC
v_gene: TRBV28; abundance: .; d_gene: .; j_gene: TRBJ1-2; CDR3aa: CASSFQYGYTF; CDR3nt: TGTGCCAGCAGTTTCCAATATGGCTACACCTTC
v_gene: TRBV9; abundance: .; d_gene: TRBD2; j_gene: TRBJ2-3; CDR3aa: CASSGQLAASTDTQYF; CDR3nt: TGTGCCAGCAGCGGTCAACTAGCGGCTAGCACAGATACGCAGTATTTT
v_gene: TRBV24-1; abundance: .; d_gene: .; j_gene: TRBJ1-2; CDR3aa: CATRGAGDVREYGYTF; CDR3nt: TGTGCCACCCGAGGGGCAGGGGACGTTCGTGAATATGGCTACACCTTC
v_gene: TRBV5-1; abundance: .; d_gene: TRBD1; j_gene: TRBJ2-3; CDR3aa: CASSFGPPTGGDTQYF; CDR3nt: TGCGCCAGCAGCTTTGGTCCCCCGACAGGGGGCGATACGCAGTATTTT
v_gene: TRBV5-4; abundance: .; d_gene: .; j_gene: TRBJ2-3; CDR3aa: CASSLGQPTDTQYF; CDR3nt: TGTGCCAGCAGCCTAGGACAGCCTACAGATACGCAGTATTTT
v_gene: TRBV5-4; abundance: .; d_gene: TRBD2; j_gene: TRBJ2-5; CDR3aa: CASSLARGDYRGETQYF; CDR3nt: TGTGCCAGCAGCTTGGCGCGGGGGGACTACCGGGGAGAGACCCAGTACTTC
v_gene: TRBV3-1/TRBV3-2; abundance: .; d_gene: TRBD2; j_gene: TRBJ2-3; CDR3aa: CASSPLAGADTQYF; CDR3nt: TGTGCCAGCAGCCCTCTAGCGGGGGCCGATACGCAGTATTTT
v_gene: TRBV7-9; abundance: .; d_gene: .; j_gene: TRBJ2-2; CDR3aa: CASRRTGNTGELFF; CDR3nt: TGTGCCAGCAGACGAACCGGGAACACCGGGGAGCTGTTTTTT
v_gene: TRBV4-1; abundance: few; d_gene: TRBD1; j_gene: TRBJ1-3; CDR3aa: CASSQEGPGQGAVSGNTIYF; CDR3nt: TGCGCCAGCAGCCAAGAAGGACCGGGACAGGGAGCTGTCTCTGGAAACACCATATATTTT
v_gene: TRBV28; abundance: once; d_gene: .; j_gene: TRBJ1-6; CDR3aa: CASSSSDWGGSPLHF; CDR3nt: .
v_gene: TRBV6-1; abundance: few; d_gene: TRBD1; j_gene: TRBJ2-1; CDR3aa: CASSEQPGQGFNEQFF; CDR3nt: TGTGCCAGCAGTGAGCAACCGGGACAGGGGTTCAATGAGCAGTTCTTC
v_gene: TRBV6-5; abundance: once; d_gene: .; j_gene: TRBJ1-1; CDR3aa: CASSYPGRDALGIAFF; CDR3nt: TGTGCCAGCAGTTACCCCGGGCGGGACGCGCTCGGGATAGCTTTCTTT
v_gene: TRBV27; abundance: .; d_gene: TRBD2; j_gene: TRBJ2-7; CDR3aa: CASSLSRGVPYEQYF; CDR3nt: TGTGCCAGCAGTTTATCACGGGGGGTGCCCTACGAGCAGTACTTC
v_gene: TRBV5-1; abundance: .; d_gene: TRBD1; j_gene: TRBJ2-1; CDR3aa: CASSHPGGDEQFF; CDR3nt: TGCGCCAGCAGTCATCCAGGGGGCGATGAGCAGTTCTTC
v_gene: TRBV4-1; abundance: .; d_gene: .; j_gene: TRBJ1-6; CDR3aa: CASSQKGPPNNSPLHF; CDR3nt: TGCGCCAGCAGCCAAAAGGGGCCGCCCAATAATTCACCCCTCCACTTT
v_gene: TRBV28; abundance: .; d_gene: TRBD1; j_gene: TRBJ1-6; CDR3aa: CASSLDRTGKNSPLHF; CDR3nt: TGTGCCAGCAGTTTAGACCGGACAGGGAAGAACTCACCCCTCCACTTT
v_gene: TRBV19; abundance: .; d_gene: TRBD2; j_gene: TRBJ2-5; CDR3aa: CASSHGGAGVGETQYF; CDR3nt: TGTGCCAGTAGTCACGGCGGGGCGGGGGTTGGAGAGACCCAGTACTTC
v_gene: TRBV2; abundance: .; d_gene: .; j_gene: TRBJ2-3; CDR3aa: CASSEAAGYTQYF; CDR3nt: TGTGCCAGCAGTGAAGCTGCGGGGTATACGCAGTATTTT
v_gene: TRBV7-9; abundance: few; d_gene: TRBD1; j_gene: TRBJ2-7; CDR3aa: CASGRDRGTYEQYF; CDR3nt: TGTGCCAGTGGCCGGGACAGGGGCACCTACGAGCAGTACTTC
v_gene: TRBV7-8; abundance: .; d_gene: .; j_gene: TRBJ2-2; CDR3aa: CASSPRTATRVMNTGELFF; CDR3nt: TGTGCCAGCAGCCCCCGGACAGCGACGCGTGTTATGAACACCGGGGAGCTGTTTTTT
v_gene: TRBV5-4; abundance: .; d_gene: TRBD2; j_gene: TRBJ2-1; CDR3aa: CASSLGLAGFSYNEQFF; CDR3nt: TGTGCCAGCAGCCTCGGACTAGCGGGGTTTTCCTACAATGAGCAGTTCTTC
v_gene: TRBV19; abundance: .; d_gene: .; j_gene: TRBJ1-3; CDR3aa: CASPNPLGGTSGNTIYF; CDR3nt: TGTGCCAGTCCAAACCCGCTGGGGGGGACATCTGGAAACACCATATATTTT
v_gene: TRBV27; abundance: .; d_gene: .; j_gene: TRBJ1-4; CDR3aa: CASRATGYSNEKLFF; CDR3nt: TGTGCCAGCAGGGCCACGGGGTATTCTAATGAAAAACTGTTTTTT
v_gene: TRBV18; abundance: .; d_gene: TRBD2; j_gene: TRBJ2-1; CDR3aa: CASSPRSSGRNEQFF; CDR3nt: TGTGCCAGCTCACCAAGGTCTAGCGGGCGGAATGAGCAGTTCTTC
v_gene: TRBV5-1; abundance: .; d_gene: .; j_gene: TRBJ2-1; CDR3aa: CASSLAARGNEQFF; CDR3nt: TGCGCCAGCAGCTTGGCCGCCCGGGGCAATGAGCAGTTCTTC
v_gene: TRBV7-9; abundance: once; d_gene: .; j_gene: TRBJ1-5; CDR3aa: CASSFFPGSGGNQPQHF; CDR3nt: TGTGCCAGCAGCTTTTTTCCTGGGTCGGGGGGCAATCAGCCCCAGCATTTT
v_gene: TRBV6-5; abundance: .; d_gene: .; j_gene: TRBJ1-3; CDR3aa: CASSYSGENTIYF; CDR3nt: TGTGCCAGCAGTTACAGTGGAGAAAACACCATATATTTT